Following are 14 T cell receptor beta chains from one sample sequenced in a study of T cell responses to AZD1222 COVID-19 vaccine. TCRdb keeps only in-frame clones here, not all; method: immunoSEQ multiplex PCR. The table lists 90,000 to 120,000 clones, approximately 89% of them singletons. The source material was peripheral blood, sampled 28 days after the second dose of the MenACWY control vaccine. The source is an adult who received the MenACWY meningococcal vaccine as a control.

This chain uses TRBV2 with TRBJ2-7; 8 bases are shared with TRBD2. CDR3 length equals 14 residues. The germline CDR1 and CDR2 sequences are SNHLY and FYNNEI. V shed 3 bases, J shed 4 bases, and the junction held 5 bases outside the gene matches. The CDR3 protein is CASSEQRGLYEQYF. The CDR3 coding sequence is TGTGCCAGCAGTGAGCAGCGGGGGCTTTACGAGCAGTACTTC.

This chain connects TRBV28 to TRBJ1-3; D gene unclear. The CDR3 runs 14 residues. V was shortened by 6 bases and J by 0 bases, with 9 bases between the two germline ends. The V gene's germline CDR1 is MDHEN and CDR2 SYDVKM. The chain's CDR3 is CASRPQFSGNTIYF. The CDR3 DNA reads TGTGCCAGCAGACCACAGTTCTCTGGAAACACCATATATTTT.

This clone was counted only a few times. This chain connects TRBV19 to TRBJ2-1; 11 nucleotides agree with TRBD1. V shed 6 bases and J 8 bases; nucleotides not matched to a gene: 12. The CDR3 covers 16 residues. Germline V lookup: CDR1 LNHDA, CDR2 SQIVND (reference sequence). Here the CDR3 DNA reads TGTGCCAGTAGCCACGTCCCGGGACAGGGGGTCGATGAGCAGTTCTTC. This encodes CASSHVPGQGVDEQFF.

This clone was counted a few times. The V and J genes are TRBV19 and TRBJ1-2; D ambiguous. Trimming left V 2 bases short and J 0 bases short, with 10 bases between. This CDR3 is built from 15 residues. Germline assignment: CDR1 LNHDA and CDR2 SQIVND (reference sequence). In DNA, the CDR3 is TGTGCCAGTAGTATACGAAGAGTAGCTAACTATGGCTACACCTTC. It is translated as CASSIRRVANYGYTF. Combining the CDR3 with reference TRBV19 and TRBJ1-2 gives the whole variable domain DGGITQSPKYLFRKEGQNVTLSCEQNLNHDAMYWYRQDPGQGLRLIYYSQIVNDFQKGDIAEGYSVSREKKESFPLTVTSAQKNPTAFYLCASSIRRVANYGYTFGSGTRLTVV.

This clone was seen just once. CDR3 loop: CASSQDVSIYGYTF. CDR3 nucleotide sequence: TGCGCCAGCAGCCAAGATGTTTCTATCTATGGCTACACCTTC. This chain links TRBV4-3 with TRBJ1-2; D is unresolved. Per the germline V gene, CDR1 is LGHNA and CDR2 is YSLEER. The CDR3 covers 14 residues. Trimming left V 0 bases short and J 4 bases short, with 9 bases between.

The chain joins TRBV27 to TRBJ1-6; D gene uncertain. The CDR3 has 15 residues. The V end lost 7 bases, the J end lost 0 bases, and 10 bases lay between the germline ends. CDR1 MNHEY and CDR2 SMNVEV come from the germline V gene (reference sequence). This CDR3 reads CASKARSSYNSPLHF. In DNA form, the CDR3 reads TGTGCCAGCAAGGCCAGGAGCTCCTATAATTCACCCCTCCACTTT.

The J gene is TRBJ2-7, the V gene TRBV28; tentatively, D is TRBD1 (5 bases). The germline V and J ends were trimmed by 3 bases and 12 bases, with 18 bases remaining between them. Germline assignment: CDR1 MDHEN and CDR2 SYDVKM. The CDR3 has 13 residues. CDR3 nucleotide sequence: TGTGCCAGCAGTTTCCCAGGGTACCCTGGGGCGTACTTC. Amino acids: CASSFPGYPGAYF.

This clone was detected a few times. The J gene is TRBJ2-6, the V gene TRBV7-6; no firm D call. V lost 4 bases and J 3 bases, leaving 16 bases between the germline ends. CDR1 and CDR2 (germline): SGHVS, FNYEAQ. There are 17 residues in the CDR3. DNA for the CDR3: TGTGCCAGCAGCTCCCCTTACAGATCCCGTGGGGCCAACGTCCTGACTTTC. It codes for CASSSPYRSRGANVLTF. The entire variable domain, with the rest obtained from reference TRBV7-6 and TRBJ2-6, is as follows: GAGVSQSPRYKVTKRGQDVALRCDPISGHVSLYWYRQALGQGPEFLTYFNYEAQQDKSGLPNDRFSAERPEGSISTLTIQRTEQRDSAMYRCASSSPYRSRGANVLTFGAGSRLTVL.

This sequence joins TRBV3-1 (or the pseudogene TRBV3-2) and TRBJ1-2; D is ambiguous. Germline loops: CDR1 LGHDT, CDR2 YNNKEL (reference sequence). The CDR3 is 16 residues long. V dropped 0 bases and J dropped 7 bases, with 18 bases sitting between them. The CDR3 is CASSQDFTGVRGGYTF. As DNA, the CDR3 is TGTGCCAGCAGCCAAGATTTTACCGGGGTCCGTGGTGGCTACACCTTC.

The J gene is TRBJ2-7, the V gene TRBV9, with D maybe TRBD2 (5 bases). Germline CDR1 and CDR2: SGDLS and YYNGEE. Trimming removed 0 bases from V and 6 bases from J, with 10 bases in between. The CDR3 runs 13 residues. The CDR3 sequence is CASSVGGRSEQYF. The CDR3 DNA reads TGTGCCAGCAGCGTAGGAGGGCGGTCCGAGCAGTACTTC.

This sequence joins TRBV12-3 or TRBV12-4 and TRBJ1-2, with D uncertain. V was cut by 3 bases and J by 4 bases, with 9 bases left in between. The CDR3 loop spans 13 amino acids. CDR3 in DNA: TGTGCCAGCAGTTTGCCGGGAGGCTATGGCTACACCTTC. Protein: CASSLPGGYGYTF.

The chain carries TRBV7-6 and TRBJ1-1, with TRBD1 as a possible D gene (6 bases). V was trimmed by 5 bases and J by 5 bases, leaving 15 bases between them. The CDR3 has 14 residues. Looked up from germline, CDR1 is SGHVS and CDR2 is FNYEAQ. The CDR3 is CASSNGGAGTEAFF. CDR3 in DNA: TGTGCCAGCAGCAATGGGGGGGCCGGAACTGAAGCTTTCTTT.

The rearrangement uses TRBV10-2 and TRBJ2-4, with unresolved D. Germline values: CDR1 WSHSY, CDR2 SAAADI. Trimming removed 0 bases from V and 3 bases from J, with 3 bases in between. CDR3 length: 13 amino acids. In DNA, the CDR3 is TGCGCCAGCAGTGAGTCCTTCAAAAACATTCAGTACTTC. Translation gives CASSESFKNIQYF.

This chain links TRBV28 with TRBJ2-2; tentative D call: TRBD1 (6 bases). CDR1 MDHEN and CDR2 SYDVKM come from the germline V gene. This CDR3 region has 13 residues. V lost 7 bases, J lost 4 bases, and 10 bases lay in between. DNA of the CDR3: TGTGCCAGCAATGGGGGCAGCACCGGGGAGCTGTTTTTT. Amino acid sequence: CASNGGSTGELFF. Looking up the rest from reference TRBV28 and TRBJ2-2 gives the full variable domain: DVKVTQSSRYLVKRTGEKVFLECVQDMDHENMFWYRQDPGLGLRLIYFSYDVKMKEKGDIPEGYSVSREKKERFSLILESASTNQTSMYLCASNGGSTGELFFGEGSRLTVL.